The clone carrying this T cell receptor beta chain has just one count. This entry belongs to a study of blood T cell repertoires in COVID-19. Study background: Whether acute or convalescent, the COVID-19 samples came from the United States, Italy and Spain. PBMCs, B-cell-depleted T cells, or T cells provided the cDNA or gDNA that made up the material.

V was pared by 3 bases and J by 1 base, with 7 bases between. The CDR3 length is 13 residues. The germline V gene has CDR1 SGHNT and CDR2 YYREEE (reference sequence). Original handling: Nucleated cell number was recorded as an estimate derived from reference gene primer amplification. Here immunoSEQ multiplex PCR was the method, and the copy in TCRdb shows in-frame clones only, minus some. D and trimming come from the DNA, and the V and J calls and clone size come from that table. This sample carries over 400,000 clones, 80% to 90% of them seen once, and the ten largest clones take about 1.5%. The rearrangement uses TRBV5-4 and TRBJ1-2; perhaps TRBD1 as D (5 bases). This clonotype originated in a woman in her 30s with active or convalescent COVID-19. The sequencing input was peripheral blood. The CDR3 region is CASSYDSNYGYTF. As DNA, the CDR3 is TGTGCCAGCAGCTACGACAGTAACTATGGCTACACCTTC.